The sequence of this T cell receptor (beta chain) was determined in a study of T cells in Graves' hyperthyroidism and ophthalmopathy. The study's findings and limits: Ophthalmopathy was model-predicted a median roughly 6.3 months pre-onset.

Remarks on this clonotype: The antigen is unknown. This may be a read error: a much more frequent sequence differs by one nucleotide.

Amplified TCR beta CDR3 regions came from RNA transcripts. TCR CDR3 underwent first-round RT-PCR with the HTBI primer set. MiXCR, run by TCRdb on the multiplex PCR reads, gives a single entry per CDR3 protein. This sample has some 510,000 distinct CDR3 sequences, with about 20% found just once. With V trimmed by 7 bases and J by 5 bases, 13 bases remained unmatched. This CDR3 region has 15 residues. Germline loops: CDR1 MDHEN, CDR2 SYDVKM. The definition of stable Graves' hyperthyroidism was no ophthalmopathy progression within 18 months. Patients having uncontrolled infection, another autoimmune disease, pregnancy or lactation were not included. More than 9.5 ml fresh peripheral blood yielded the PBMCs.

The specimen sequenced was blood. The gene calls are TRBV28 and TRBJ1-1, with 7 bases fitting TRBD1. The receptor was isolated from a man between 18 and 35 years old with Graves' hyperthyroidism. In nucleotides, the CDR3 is TGTGCCAGCAAACAAACTTCAGGGGGGATTACTGAAGCTTTCTTT. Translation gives CASKQTSGGITEAFF.